This T cell receptor beta chain was documented in a study of blood T cells in healthy people across ages (dated by TCRdb to the mid-2010s). For the study in its entirety: In model experiments, roughly one uniquely barcoded TCR beta cDNA molecule per two T cells was captured by template switching. Using deep sequencing normalized with unique cDNA molecular identifiers, the study measured how TCR beta repertoire diversity changes with age. The donors were split into four age groups: young (average around 16 years), middle-aged (39), aged (more than 60) and long-lived (approximately 89). To avoid experimental bias, donors of different ages were spread randomly across the sequencing lanes. Two additional independent replicas of 1 million unique cDNA reads from the same blood draw were analyzed for two donors (one aged 18 to 30 and one aged 80 or older).

This clonotype was recorded a few times. No cognate antigen has been identified for it. The record has no base qualities; no much larger clone is one base away. The 40 or so donors, aged roughly 6 to 95 years, were systemically healthy Caucasian individuals from Russia. About 9.8 milliliters of peripheral blood were drawn from each donor into EDTA-treated Vacutainer tubes. Ficoll-Paque density-gradient centrifugation was used to isolate PBMCs, with at least 6 million obtained per sample. Trizol reagent was used to extract total RNA from the PBMCs, yielding at least 6 micrograms per sample. For every donor, an aliquot of PBMCs went through flow cytometry to measure the percentages of naive CD45RAhigh/CD27high T cells. The research as a whole found: Estimates of total diversity based on one million sequenced T cells were regarded as lower bounds and as underestimates. There was a strong correlation between observed TCR beta diversity and the percentage of naive T cells measured by flow cytometry. Because profiling used bulk unsorted PBMCs, naive and antigen-experienced compartments could not be compared conclusively. As age increased, observed TCR beta diversity per million T cells dropped in a roughly linear way, and a significant reduction was already evident by age 40. The CMV infection status of donors was not known, potentially confounding age-related changes in expanded clonotypes. Compared with the aged group, the long-lived group had more naive CD4+ T cells, fewer expanded clones and increased TCR diversity, a pattern suggesting age selection.

The receptor library was made with 5' RACE. For sequencing, an Illumina HiSeq 2500 was employed. A second PCR of about 6 to 11 cycles was performed with a sample-barcoded 5' primer and a J-beta primer mix. A unique molecular identifier was introduced onto each TCR beta cDNA molecule by a template-switch 5' adaptor carrying 12 random nucleotides. Each sample yielded at least 3 million CDR3-containing paired-end reads. The Mint cDNA synthesis kit, primed by a TRBC-specific oligonucleotide, was used to synthesize first-strand cDNA from all RNA. Following uracil-DNA glycosylase treatment, all cDNA underwent a first 18-cycle PCR with the universal primers M1SS and BC2_uni_R. The original pipeline was this. Each sample was normalized by randomly selecting 1 million high-quality reads, each carrying a distinct molecular identifier. Reads with shared molecular identifiers were discarded instead of being binned into consensus sequences. CDR3 identification, clonotype clustering and error correction used MiTCR with a Q25 quality threshold and the strictest error-elimination algorithm. A nonparametric unseen species model with Euler transformation was used to estimate lower-bound total TCR beta diversity. In-frame beta chains were kept once TCRdb had trimmed the public reads at Q25 with fastp and called clones with MiXCR. Rows are unified per CDR3 protein, each entry keeping the most common DNA and genes. TCRdb, rather than the study authors, made the V and J calls. The sample contains some 1.5 million distinct CDR3 sequences, about 30% of them found a single time. Of the sample, roughly 8.2% is held by the ten largest clones.

V ends up 6 bases short and J 0 bases short, with an unmatched junction base count of 10. CDR1 and CDR2, per the germline V gene (reference sequence), are LNHDA and SQIVND. The CDR3 spans 16 residues, from the cysteine through the phenylalanine. The sequence is cut down to CDR3 DNA, 48 bases in frame from base 1. The source is a woman aged 30 to 39 in good health. The rearrangement combines TRBV19 with TRBJ1-2; 7 nucleotides in the junction match TRBD1. The sequenced material came from blood. The sequenced DNA: TGTGCCAGTAGGACTTCGGGACAGTCGTCTAACTATGGCTACACCTTC. Its translation is CASRTSGQSSNYGYTF. Joined to the reference TRBV19 and TRBJ1-2 proteins, this CDR3 gives the full variable domain: DGGITQSPKYLFRKEGQNVTLSCEQNLNHDAMYWYRQDPGQGLRLIYYSQIVNDFQKGDIAEGYSVSREKKESFPLTVTSAQKNPTAFYLCASRTSGQSSNYGYTFGSGTRLTVV.